One and the same sample provided the 30 T cell receptor beta chains below, sequenced in a study of technical replicates of blood from a handful of donors. TCRdb's copy holds only in-frame clones and misses some; the assay was immunoSEQ multiplex PCR. The sample lists approximately 75,000 clones, around 97% occurring once. Sequencing was carried out using T cells isolated from PBMCs. The receptors were gathered from a human donor in good health.

V usage is TRBV6-1 and J usage is TRBJ1-3; a possible D gene is TRBD1 (6 bases). In germline, CDR1 is MNHNS, CDR2 SASEGT. CDR3 length equals 13 residues. V was clipped by 7 bases and J by 5 bases, with 12 bases between them. CDR3 sequence reads: CASNNDRRNTIYF. The CDR3 DNA follows: TGTGCCAGCAATAACGACAGGAGAAACACCATATATTTT.

This rearrangement joins TRBV10-2 to TRBJ2-3, with 8 bases aligning to TRBD2. The CDR3 contains 16 residues. V dropped 5 bases and J dropped 4; count of bases not matched to a gene: 11. Germline V gene lookup returns CDR1 WSHSY and CDR2 SAAADI. The CDR3 region has the DNA TGCGCCAGCAGTCGGACTAGCAAAAGAACGGCAGATACGCAGTATTTT. Amino acid sequence: CASSRTSKRTADTQYF.

This clone appeared a single time. This chain uses TRBV19 with TRBJ1-2; tentatively, D is TRBD1 (6 bases). The length of the CDR3 is 15 residues. CDR1 and CDR2 from the germline V gene are LNHDA and SQIVND (reference sequence). The V end was cut by 3 bases, the J end by 2 bases, with 13 bases between. The CDR3 reads CASSMGFGTNYGYTF. CDR3 nucleotide sequence: TGTGCCAGTAGTATGGGGTTCGGGACAAACTATGGCTACACCTTC.

The chain combines TRBV5-1 with TRBJ2-7; 8 nucleotides agree with TRBD1. V dropped 1 base and J dropped 3; count of bases not matched to a gene: 0. This CDR3 comprises 13 residues. CDR1 is SGHRS, CDR2 YFSETQ, per germline. The CDR3 DNA reads TGCGCCAGCAGCTTGACAGGGGGCTACGAGCAGTACTTC. The encoded protein is CASSLTGGYEQYF.

The CDR3 DNA reads TGTGCCAGCTTGGGACAGCCCAATCAGCCCCAGCATTTT. Its translation is CASLGQPNQPQHF. The rearrangement joins TRBV2 to TRBJ1-5, with 7 bases that match TRBD1. CDR3 length: 13 residues. CDR1 and CDR2 (germline): SNHLY, FYNNEI. The V segment lost 8 bases and the J segment 3 bases; nucleotides outside the gene matches: 4.

This chain connects TRBV19 to TRBJ1-1, with D uncertain. This CDR3 contains 16 residues. Trimming left V 5 bases short and J 1 base short, with 17 bases between. Germline V gives CDR1 LNHDA, CDR2 SQIVND (reference sequence). The CDR3 nucleotides are TGTGCCAGTAGTCTATTTTCGGGTCAGACGAACACTGAAGCTTTCTTT. Its protein is CASSLFSGQTNTEAFF.

This chain links TRBV2 with TRBJ2-3; 7 bases match TRBD2. Germline V lookup: CDR1 SNHLY, CDR2 FYNNEI. This CDR3 has 15 residues. V was pared by 6 bases and J by 7 bases, with 13 bases of the junction left unmatched. As DNA, the CDR3 is TGTGCCAGCAGCGTAGCGGGCCTTTTAGTTCATACGCAGTATTTT. This translates into CASSVAGLLVHTQYF.

The chain carries TRBV6-5 and TRBJ1-1; TRBD1 aligns across 8 bases. CDR1 MNHEY and CDR2 SVGAGI come from the germline V gene. Losses at the gene ends were 6 bases for V and 1 base for J; bases not matched to a gene: 4. The CDR3 spans 14 residues. The CDR3 loop reads CASRAGQANTEAFF. CDR3 coding DNA: TGTGCCAGCAGGGCGGGACAGGCGAACACTGAAGCTTTCTTT.

The V call is TRBV13, the J call TRBJ2-7; 11 bases are shared with TRBD2. The J segment lost 4 bases and the V segment lost 5 bases, leaving 7 bases of the junction unmatched. This CDR3 is built from 15 residues. Germline CDR1 reads PRHDT; CDR2 reads FYEKMQ (reference sequence). CDR3 protein: CASSGSGRAEYEQYF. The DNA for the CDR3 is TGTGCCAGCAGCGGTAGCGGGAGGGCCGAATACGAGCAGTACTTC.

V usage is TRBV12-1 and J usage is TRBJ2-6; the table's D call, TRBD1, was not checked against the DNA. TRBV12-1 is deemed a pseudogene. This CDR3 contains 18 residues. The CDR3 coding sequence is TGTGCCAGCAGCCTTCCCTATGTAGGACAAAGTCGGGCCAACGTCCTGACTTTC. Its translation is CASSLPYVGQSRANVLTF.

This rearrangement joins TRBV6-5 to TRBJ2-5; a possible D gene is TRBD2 (6 bases). CDR3 length: 15 amino acids. The V and J ends lost 0 bases and 5 bases respectively, with 13 bases between them. In germline, CDR1 is MNHEY, CDR2 SVGAGI. The CDR3 spells CASSYSIAGRETQYF. CDR3 DNA: TGTGCCAGCAGTTACTCGATTGCAGGGAGGGAGACCCAGTACTTC.

This sequence joins TRBV4-1 and TRBJ2-7; 11 nucleotides line up with TRBD2. The CDR3 contains 15 residues. V lost 11 bases and J lost 6; bases outside the gene matches: 15. CDR1 is MGHRA and CDR2 is YSYEKL in the germline V gene. The CDR3 bases are TGCGCCGTAGCACCAGGTCTAGCGGGAGGAGTCGAGCAGTACTTC. This codes for CAVAPGLAGGVEQYF.

Concerning this clone itself: Other DNA variants within this sample encode the same CDR3. The chain links TRBV28 to TRBJ2-7; D ambiguous. This CDR3 comprises 12 residues. The V gene's germline CDR1 is MDHEN and CDR2 SYDVKM. V gave up 3 bases and J gave up 2 bases, with 5 bases separating them. Here the CDR3 DNA reads TGTGCCAGCAGTTTGAGGACCTACGAGCAGTACTTC. Protein product: CASSLRTYEQYF.

The CDR3 protein is CASRDRGSPLHF. The CDR3 bases are TGTGCCAGCAGGGACAGGGGTTCACCCCTCCACTTT. The chain recombines TRBV25-1 with TRBJ1-6, with 9 bases matching TRBD1. This CDR3 has 12 amino acids. The germline CDR1 and CDR2 sequences are MGHDK and SYGVNS. V was pared by 6 bases and J by 9 bases, with 0 bases of the junction left unmatched. Using reference TRBV25-1 and TRBJ1-6 for the parts outside the CDR3, the full variable domain is EADIYQTPRYLVIGTGKKITLECSQTMGHDKMYWYQQDPGMELHLIHYSYGVNSTEKGDLSSESTVSRIRTEHFPLTLESARPSHTSQYLCASRDRGSPLHFGNGTRLTVT.

The chain has TRBV4-1 and TRBJ1-5; the D gene is possibly TRBD1 (6 bases). V was pared by 6 bases and J by 0 bases, with 12 bases between. This CDR3 is built from 15 residues. Germline values: CDR1 MGHRA, CDR2 YSYEKL. CDR3 nucleotides: TGCGCCAGCAGTAGGGACATTTATAGCAATCAGCCCCAGCATTTT. This translates into CASSRDIYSNQPQHF.

The chain links TRBV10-3 to TRBJ2-7; 8 nucleotides match TRBD2. This CDR3 comprises 15 residues. The V gene's germline CDR1 is ENHRY and CDR2 SYGVKD. V gave up 0 bases and J gave up 4 bases; unmatched junction bases: 5. CDR3 sequence reads: CAISESRTSPYEQYF. The CDR3 region has the DNA TGTGCCATCAGTGAGTCGAGGACTAGCCCTTACGAGCAGTACTTC.

The gene calls are TRBV28 and TRBJ2-5; D is perhaps TRBD2 (5 bases). The V gene lost 3 bases and the J gene lost 5 bases, with 10 bases spanning the gap. The CDR3 is 13 amino acids. Germline assignment: CDR1 MDHEN and CDR2 SYDVKM. CDR3: CASSLGAGETQYF. The DNA of the CDR3 is TGTGCCAGCAGTTTGGGTGCGGGCGAGACCCAGTACTTC. Combining the CDR3 with reference TRBV28 and TRBJ2-5 gives the whole variable domain DVKVTQSSRYLVKRTGEKVFLECVQDMDHENMFWYRQDPGLGLRLIYFSYDVKMKEKGDIPEGYSVSREKKERFSLILESASTNQTSMYLCASSLGAGETQYFGPGTRLLVL.

The chain links TRBV19 to TRBJ1-5, with 9 bases matching TRBD1. CDR3 length equals 19 residues. Germline CDR1 LNHDA, CDR2 SQIVND (reference sequence). V shed 3 bases and J 6 bases; nucleotides not matched to a gene: 18. CDR3 DNA: TGTGCCAGTAGTATCCTCTTCATGTCGGGACAGGGAACTAGTCAGCCCCAGCATTTT. Protein sequence: CASSILFMSGQGTSQPQHF.

The genes are TRBV5-4 and TRBJ1-2; D might be TRBD1 (6 bases). CDR3 length equals 15 residues. Trimming removed 3 bases from V and 5 bases from J, with 17 bases in between. Germline CDR1 is SGHNT and CDR2 is YYREEE (reference sequence). The CDR3, as DNA: TGTGCCAGCAGCTCCCTGGACAGACAGAGATATGGCTACACCTTC. It yields the protein CASSSLDRQRYGYTF.

The chain carries TRBV27 and TRBJ2-3, with unresolved D. Germline CDR1 and CDR2: MNHEY and SMNVEV (reference sequence). This CDR3 is built from 14 residues. V lost 8 bases and J 2 bases, leaving 14 bases between the germline ends. The CDR3 sequence is CASGSRLYTDTQYF. CDR3 coding DNA: TGTGCCAGCGGTTCCCGTTTATACACAGATACGCAGTATTTT.

The genes are TRBV10-1 and TRBJ2-2; TRBD2 might be the D (5 bases). This CDR3 contains 16 residues. V was trimmed by 4 bases and J by 3 bases, leaving 15 bases between them. Germline V gene data show CDR1 as WNHNN and CDR2 as SYGVQD (reference sequence). The CDR3 protein is CASSGPIWGDTGELFF. The DNA for the CDR3 is TGCGCCAGCAGTGGGCCAATCTGGGGAGACACCGGGGAGCTGTTTTTT.

The chain links TRBV11-3 to TRBJ2-7; 9 bases are a match to TRBD1. V was clipped by 1 base and J by 5 bases; unmatched bases: 9. Germline V CDR1 and CDR2: SGHNT, YENEEA. This CDR3 has 16 amino acids. The DNA of the CDR3 is TGTGCCAGCAGCTTAGTTCCTGGGACAGGGCTCGACGAGCAGTACTTC. Residues: CASSLVPGTGLDEQYF.

This rearrangement joins TRBV9 to TRBJ1-3; possibly TRBD1 for D (5 bases). Trimming removed 0 bases from V and 7 bases from J, with 20 bases in between. Germline CDR1 reads SGDLS; CDR2 reads YYNGEE. The CDR3 sequence is 17 residues long. The chain's CDR3 is CASSVATGGGAENTIYF. The DNA of the CDR3 is TGTGCCAGCAGCGTAGCTACGGGGGGGGGAGCCGAGAACACCATATATTTT.

This clone showed up just once. V and J are TRBV7-9 and TRBJ2-5; a weak D match, TRBD1 (5 bases). The CDR3 consists of 18 residues. In germline, CDR1 is SEHNR, CDR2 FQNEAQ (reference sequence). Trimming shortened V by 5 bases and J by 2 bases, and 24 bases separated the two germline ends. The CDR3 loop is CASSPFGRLQEKQETQYF. CDR3 sequence (DNA): TGTGCCAGCAGCCCCTTCGGACGCCTACAGGAAAAACAAGAGACCCAGTACTTC.

The J gene is TRBJ1-2, the V gene TRBV28, with 10 bases that match TRBD1. CDR3 size: 13 residues. Germline V CDR1 and CDR2: MDHEN, SYDVKM. Trimming at V came to 4 bases and at J to 5 bases, leaving 1 base not matched to a gene. CDR3 bases: TGTGCCAGCAGTTGGGGACAGGGGTATGGCTACACCTTC. This encodes CASSWGQGYGYTF.

This chain links TRBV2 with TRBJ1-2; TRBD1 is a possible D gene (6 bases). The V and J ends lost 7 bases and 4 bases respectively, with 16 bases between them. The CDR3 consists of 14 residues. Germline V CDR1 and CDR2: SNHLY, FYNNEI. The CDR3 region is CASTRTERIYGYTF. The CDR3, as DNA: TGTGCCAGCACTCGGACAGAGAGAATCTATGGCTACACCTTC.

This clone was seen only once. The rearrangement links TRBV7-3 to TRBJ2-2; D is undetermined. Germline CDR1 is SGHTA and CDR2 is FQGTGA. Trimming pared 1 base from V and 6 bases from J, leaving 6 bases between. CDR3 size: 13 residues. The CDR3 bases are TGTGCCAGCAGCTTAATTGTATCCGGGGAGCTGTTTTTT. Protein sequence: CASSLIVSGELFF.

The J gene is TRBJ1-1, the V gene TRBV5-1, with a tentative D call TRBD1 (6 bases). CDR1 and CDR2 from the germline V gene are SGHRS and YFSETQ. The CDR3 covers 14 residues. V lost 4 bases, J lost 1 base, and 11 bases lay in between. As DNA, the CDR3 is TGCGCCAGCAGCCAATTGGACAGGAACACTGAAGCTTTCTTT. This gives the protein CASSQLDRNTEAFF.

In this sample, this clone turned up once. The chain combines TRBV5-1 with TRBJ1-3, with no clear D. Trimming left V 3 bases short and J 3 bases short, with 7 bases between. CDR1 and CDR2 from the germline V gene are SGHRS and YFSETQ. CDR3 length: 13 residues. CDR3 sequence: CASSWGVGNTIYF. As DNA, the CDR3 is TGCGCCAGCAGCTGGGGAGTTGGAAACACCATATATTTT. Together with reference TRBV5-1 and TRBJ1-3, the CDR3 gives the full variable domain: KAGVTQTPRYLIKTRGQQVTLSCSPISGHRSVSWYQQTPGQGLQFLFEYFSETQRNKGNFPGRFSGRQFSNSRSEMNVSTLELGDSALYLCASSWGVGNTIYFGEGSWLTVV.

The J gene is TRBJ2-1, the V gene TRBV7-3; 10 bases map to TRBD2. Looked up from germline, CDR1 is SGHTA and CDR2 is FQGTGA. The trim removed 5 bases at V and 8 bases at J, leaving 6 bases unmatched. This CDR3 region has 14 residues. CDR3 sequence: CASSSGGAVYEQFF. CDR3 coding DNA: TGTGCCAGCAGCAGCGGGGGGGCTGTCTATGAGCAGTTCTTC.